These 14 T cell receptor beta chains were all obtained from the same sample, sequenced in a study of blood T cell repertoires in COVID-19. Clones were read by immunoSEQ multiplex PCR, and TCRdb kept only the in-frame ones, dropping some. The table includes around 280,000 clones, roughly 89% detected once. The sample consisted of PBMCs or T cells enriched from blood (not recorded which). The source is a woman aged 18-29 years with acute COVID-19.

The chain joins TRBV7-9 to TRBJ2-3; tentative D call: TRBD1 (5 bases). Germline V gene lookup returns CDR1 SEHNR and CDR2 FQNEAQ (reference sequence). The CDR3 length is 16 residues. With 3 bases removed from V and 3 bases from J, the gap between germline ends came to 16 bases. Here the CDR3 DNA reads TGTGCCAGCAGCTTGAAAGGATCAGGGCTTACAGATACGCAGTATTTT. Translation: CASSLKGSGLTDTQYF.

The CDR3 spells CASSLDEGAVYEQYF. In nucleotides, the CDR3 is TGTGCCAGCAGCTTAGATGAGGGGGCGGTCTACGAGCAGTACTTC. The chain joins TRBV7-6 to TRBJ2-7; 7 bases are shared with TRBD1. Trimming cost V 1 base and J 3 bases; bases outside gene matches: 6. Germline CDR1 SGHVS, CDR2 FNYEAQ. The length of the CDR3 is 15 residues.

CDR3 in amino acids: CASSQATGGRYQETQYF. The DNA for the CDR3 is TGTGCCAGCAGCCAAGCGACGGGGGGTCGGTACCAAGAGACCCAGTACTTC. The genes are TRBV4-2 and TRBJ2-5; 7 positions match TRBD2. The CDR3 runs to 17 residues. The V and J ends lost 1 base and 0 bases, in that order; junction bases with no gene match: 8. Germline-derived CDR1 and CDR2 are LGHNA and YNFKEQ.

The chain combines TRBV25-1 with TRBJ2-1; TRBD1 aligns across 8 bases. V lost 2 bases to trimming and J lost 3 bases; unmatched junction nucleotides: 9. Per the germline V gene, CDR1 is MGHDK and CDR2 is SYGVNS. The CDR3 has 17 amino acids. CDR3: CASSERARDRSYNEQFF. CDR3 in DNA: TGTGCCAGCAGTGAACGCGCCCGGGACAGGAGCTACAATGAGCAGTTCTTC.

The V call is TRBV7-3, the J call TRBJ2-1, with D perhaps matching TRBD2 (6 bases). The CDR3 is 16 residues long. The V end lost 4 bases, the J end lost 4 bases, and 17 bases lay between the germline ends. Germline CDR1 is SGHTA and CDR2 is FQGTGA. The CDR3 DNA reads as TGTGCCAGCAGCTCCGCTGGCGGGACCCCGTACAATGAGCAGTTCTTC. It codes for CASSSAGGTPYNEQFF.

For the CDR3, the DNA is TGTGCCAGCAGCTTCCAGACAGAAACTTACTACGAGCAGTACTTC. This encodes CASSFQTETYYEQYF. The chain joins TRBV7-8 to TRBJ2-7, with D perhaps matching TRBD1 (5 bases). CDR3 size: 15 residues. Germline V gene data show CDR1 as SGHVS and CDR2 as FQNEAQ. V lost 3 bases, J lost 3 bases, and 15 bases lay in between.

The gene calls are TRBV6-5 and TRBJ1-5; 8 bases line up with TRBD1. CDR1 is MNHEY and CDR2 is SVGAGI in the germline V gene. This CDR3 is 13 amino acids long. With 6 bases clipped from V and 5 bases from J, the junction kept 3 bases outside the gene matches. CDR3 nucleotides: TGTGCCAGCAGACCGACAGGGGATCAGCCCCAGCATTTT. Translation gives CASRPTGDQPQHF.

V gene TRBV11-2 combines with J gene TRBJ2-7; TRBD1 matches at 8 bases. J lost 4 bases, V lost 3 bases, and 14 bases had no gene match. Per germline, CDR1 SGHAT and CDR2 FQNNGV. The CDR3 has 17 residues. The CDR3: CASSFRFLGTGSYEQYF. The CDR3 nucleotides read TGTGCCAGCAGCTTTCGATTCCTTGGGACAGGATCTTACGAGCAGTACTTC.

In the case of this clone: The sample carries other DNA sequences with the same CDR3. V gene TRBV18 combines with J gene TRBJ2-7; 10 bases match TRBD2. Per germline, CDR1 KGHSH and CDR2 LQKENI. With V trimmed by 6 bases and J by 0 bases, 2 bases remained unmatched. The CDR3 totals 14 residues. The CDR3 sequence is CASSPSGSSYEQYF. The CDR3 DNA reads TGTGCCAGCTCCCCTAGCGGGAGCTCCTACGAGCAGTACTTC.

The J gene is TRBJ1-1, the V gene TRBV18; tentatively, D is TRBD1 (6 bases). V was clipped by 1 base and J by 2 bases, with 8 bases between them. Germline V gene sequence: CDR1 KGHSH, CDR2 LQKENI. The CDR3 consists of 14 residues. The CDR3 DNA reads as TGTGCCAGCTCACCACTGGACAGAAACACTGAAGCTTTCTTT. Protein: CASSPLDRNTEAFF.

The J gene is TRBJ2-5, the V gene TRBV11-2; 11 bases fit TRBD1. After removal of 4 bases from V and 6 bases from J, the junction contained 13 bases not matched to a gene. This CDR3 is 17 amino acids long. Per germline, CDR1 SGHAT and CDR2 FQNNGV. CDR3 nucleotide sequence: TGTGCCAGCAGCTCCTCCCGGACAGGGGGCTTGGGGAAGACCCAGTACTTC. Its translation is CASSSSRTGGLGKTQYF.

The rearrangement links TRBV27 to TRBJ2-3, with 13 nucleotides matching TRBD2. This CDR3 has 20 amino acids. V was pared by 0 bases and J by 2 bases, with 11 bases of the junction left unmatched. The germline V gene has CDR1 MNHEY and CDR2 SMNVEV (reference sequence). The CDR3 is CASSLSWGLAGFGYTDTQYF. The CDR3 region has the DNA TGTGCCAGCAGTTTATCGTGGGGACTAGCGGGATTCGGTTACACAGATACGCAGTATTTT.

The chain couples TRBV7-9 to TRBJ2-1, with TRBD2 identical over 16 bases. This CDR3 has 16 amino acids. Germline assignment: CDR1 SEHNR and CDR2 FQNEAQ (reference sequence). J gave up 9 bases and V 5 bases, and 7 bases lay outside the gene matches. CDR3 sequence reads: CASSRLGLAGGVEQFF. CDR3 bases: TGTGCCAGCAGCCGTCTGGGACTAGCGGGAGGGGTTGAGCAGTTCTTC.

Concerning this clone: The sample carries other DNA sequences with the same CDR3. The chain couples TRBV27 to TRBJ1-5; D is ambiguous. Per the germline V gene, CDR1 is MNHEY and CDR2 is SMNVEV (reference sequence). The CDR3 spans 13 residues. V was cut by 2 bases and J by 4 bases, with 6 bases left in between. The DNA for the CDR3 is TGTGCCAGCAGTTTAAGGGAGAATCAGCCCCAGCATTTT. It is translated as CASSLRENQPQHF.